This entry describes one TCR beta chain. Its cognate antigen has yet to be identified. No clone much larger than this one lies a single base away; base qualities are absent. This sample stems from a study of cytomegalovirus exposure and HLA in healthy donors (dated by TCRdb to the late 2010s). In the study overall: According to an earlier analysis of around 600 of the donors, some 180 million T cells yielded over 90 million unique TCR beta sequences and approximately 280 Gb of sequence data. Approximately 310 gigabases of sequencing data and approximately 84 million unique TCR sequences were included in an early release covering 550 to 800 HLA-typed donors. The genetic ancestry cluster associated with self-reported Caucasian donors included 81% of the roughly 400 genotyped donors. The study aimed to test whether cataloging public T cell receptors could reveal signatures of past pathogen exposure. Using immunosequencing, the study profiled T cell repertoires from fewer than 850 subjects and related those repertoires to cytomegalovirus serostatus. In addition to the first cohort of around 670 subjects, a separate validation cohort of about 120 different subjects was used. The study combined high-throughput TCR immunosequencing, statistical association of individual TCRs with disease status, and machine learning to predict cytomegalovirus infection status. To study patterns of TCR occurrence, a later analysis re-analyzed previously published TCR beta repertoires from hundreds of donors and added high-resolution HLA genotyping. In the later analysis, no new phenotypic data were used to find candidate immune exposures; instead, reliance was placed on TCR beta sequences and their occurrence across donors. An earlier analysis of roughly 580 of the donors used high-throughput TCR beta sequencing to judge whether each TCR beta V gene segment behaved as functional or pseudogenic. Donor age, sex, ethnicity and CMV serostatus were collected together with the repertoire data. In a later genetic analysis, genome-wide SNP genotypes for about three fifths of the 666 donors were used, and that subset was treated as a discovery cohort. Every repertoire in the discovery cohort had been generated on one and the same sequencing platform. HLA typing included class I and class II loci at four-digit resolution. The number of typed donors differed by locus: about 620-640 for A, B, C, DRB1 and DQB1; some 500 for DQA1; 606 for DPA1; and approximately 450 for DPB1. Because of strong linkage in the cohort, roughly five DR-DQ haplotypes were treated as single units for association and clustering. Across about 380 genotyped donors of the cohort, an average of roughly 250,000 unique TCR beta nucleotide sequences per donor were sequenced, and about a sixth of those sequences were non-productive.

General findings and caveats noted by the study authors: A later genetic analysis associated a missense DCLRE1C variant with V-gene and J-gene trimming of TCR beta chains, and an independent cohort replicated the association. Linkage disequilibrium might explain the correlated functional status among segregating V segments, but an unknown experimental factor could not be excluded. According to a later genetic analysis, donors in an Asian-associated ancestry cluster had fewer N-insertions in productive TCRs than the approximately 670-donor mean. Sequencing depth was assumed to be roughly uniform across donors in the presence/absence analyses, though that assumption may not hold. Because counts were too low, seventeen rarely observed V segments, including chromosome 9 orphons, were left out of the earlier analysis of some 600 of the donors. A further reported finding was that TCR beta sequences accurately predicted the HLA-A and HLA-B alleles for most subjects in the first cohort. In a later analysis, TCR association rates were found to vary across HLA loci, with the most associated TCRs seen for DRB1 alleles and the fewest for HLA-C alleles. While some public TCRs were present in many individuals, most TCR sequences turned up only very rarely across donors. When HLA alleles, especially DR and DQ, strongly co-occurred, attributing TCR associations to individual alleles was difficult. In both the original and validation cohorts, the classifier was reported to diagnose cytomegalovirus status with high specificity and sensitivity. The cohort was sequenced for TCR beta chains only, and without alpha or paired-chain data the features that could be detected were limited. In an earlier analysis of fewer than 700 of the donors, most TCR beta V segments appeared in productive rearrangements about 90% or about 30% of the time, broadly matching IMGT annotations. In a later analysis, most CMV-associated TCR beta chains were found to appear HLA-restricted, with HLA associations seemingly driven largely by CMV exposure. The sequencing pipeline was judged likely to have produced a cluster of highly shared sequence variants as a technical artifact. The study listed 150 to 200 TCR beta chains as associated with cytomegalovirus. Three of the identified cytomegalovirus-associated TCR beta chains were confirmed in vitro to be specific for cytomegalovirus antigens. Compared with equally common non-associated chains, HLA-associated TCR beta chains in a later analysis were more clonally expanded and had lower generation probabilities. The 87-base-pair reads could not distinguish some IMGT-functional V segments, including TRBV6-2 and TRBV6-3, so those segments were excluded. According to the authors, the approach could potentially be generalized to other disease states and immunological phenotypes. Because HLA typing was unavailable for some donors at each locus, only the typed subset was used in association tests. According to a later analysis, parvovirus B19, influenza, CMV and Epstein-Barr virus appeared linked to several top co-occurrence clusters. Specific HLA alleles were associated with 16,951 TCR beta sequences at a false discovery rate of 0.05 in a later analysis. Immune exposure information for the cohort was limited to CMV serostatus.

Germline trimming: 5 bases from V, 4 bases from J; junction bases outside gene matches: 2. The CDR3 sequence holds 13 residues, the cysteine and phenylalanine included. The read is trimmed to its CDR3 DNA, 39 bases read in frame from base 1. The germline V gene (reference sequence) sets CDR1 to MNHEY and CDR2 to SMNVEV. In total, approximately 610 healthy bone marrow donors made up the cohort. All cohort members were sampled while nominally healthy, although unrecorded immune exposures were likely present. The donor tested CMV seropositive, placing the donor among the 289 seropositive members of the cohort. Each donor provided a peripheral blood sample, and peripheral blood mononuclear cells were used for TCR beta sequencing. The Qiagen DNeasy Blood Extraction Kit was used to extract genomic DNA from the blood cell samples. Libraries were built with the immunoSEQ multiplex PCR assay. The multiplex PCR relied on a mix of 60 forward primers for TCR Vbeta segments and 13 reverse primers for TCR Jbeta segments. Amplification of the CDR3 region of rearranged TCR beta genes was performed with a multiplex PCR assay on genomic DNA. The Illumina HiSeq System was used to sequence the amplified TCR beta libraries as 87-base-pair reads. For the original study's pipeline: Across the 640 or so repertoires, a later analysis counted roughly 77 million unique TCR beta chains, roughly 11 million of which were shared by at least two donors. Raw reads were error-corrected and collapsed into unique sequences by a nearest-neighbor algorithm in which closely related sequences were merged to remove PCR and sequencing errors. Alignment of CDR3 sequences to IMGT reference sequences was used to assign V, D and J gene segments. For a sequence to be retained, a match of at least six nucleotides was required to both a V gene segment and a J gene segment. Rearrangements were classified as productive when the CDR3 lacked stop codons and remained in frame with V and J, and all other rearrangements were classified as non-productive. CDR3 was defined by IMGT convention, running from the second conserved V-encoded cysteine to the conserved J-encoded phenylalanine. In an earlier analysis of more than 550 of the donors, sequences lacking an unambiguous match to a single V gene segment were excluded. An earlier analysis of several hundred of the donors called V segments functional above 56.7% productive rearrangements and segregating when the between-donor standard deviation exceeded 5%. A statistical classification framework was developed to diagnose cytomegalovirus status using the catalog of TCR beta chain sequences. V and J gene assignment, in a later analysis, came from comparing TCR nucleotide sequences with IMGT/GENE-DB human TR gene sequences. Using the TCRdist pipeline, a later analysis assigned CDR3 sequences along with most-parsimonious VDJ recombination scenarios. In a later analysis, every TCR beta chain was defined by the combination of its CDR3 amino acid sequence and its V-gene family, and reads without a unique V-gene family were dropped. To address suspected cross-contamination and a sequencing artifact, a later analysis removed roughly 640 highly shared, low-generation-probability nucleotide sequences. For each public chain, a later analysis derived a clonal expansion index from normalized ranks of inferred template counts within each repertoire. Generation probabilities in a later analysis came from a VDJ recombination model fitted to out-of-frame rearrangements, and those results were checked against IGoR. A later analysis scored TCR-TCR, TCR-HLA and TCR-CMV co-occurrence with hypergeometric tests, applying a repertoire-size bias correction to TCR pairs. In a later analysis, false discovery rates were estimated by permuting HLA or CMV assignments 20 times. In a later analysis, co-occurring TCRs were grouped with DBSCAN, and TCRdist sequence similarity was added when clustering was performed within HLA-allele-positive subsets. Repertoires with fewer than 30,000 or more than 120,000 public chains were left out of co-occurrence clustering, as were roughly five repertoires with anomalous nucleotide sharing. What TCRdb holds here is the immuneACCESS table cut down to in-frame rearrangements. Part of the clones is not present; checked against another copy, under half of the missing clones reflect an unresolved V gene, and the others are unexplained. The V and J calls and clone size come from that table; D and trimming were worked out from the DNA. For this sample there are 99,000 or so clones; 60% to 85% appear just once. The top ten constitute over 7% of the sample.

Sequenced input: PBMCs. The sequence links TRBV27 to TRBJ1-1; TRBD1 matches 9 bases in the middle. The TCR originated in a woman between 40 and 55 years old in good health and CMV-seropositive. The CDR3 loop reads CASSPDRGTEAFF. The DNA sequence is as follows: TGTGCCAGCAGTCCGGACAGGGGCACTGAAGCTTTCTTT.